These 3 T cell receptor beta chains were all obtained from the same sample, sequenced in a study of patients and donors after allogeneic stem cell transplantation. From the RT-PCR reads, TCRdb called clonotypes with MiXCR, one entry per CDR3 protein. The sample yields roughly 880,000 distinct CDR3 sequences, roughly 18% seen once. Sequencing was carried out using blood, either unsorted or a sorted T cell fraction (not recorded which). The receptor set was obtained from a human donor who was either an allogeneic HSCT recipient or a stem cell or donor lymphocyte infusion donor (not recorded which). It is not recorded whose cells these are; they may come from a transplant donor.

This clonotype was counted between two and nine times. The V call is TRBV6-5, the J call TRBJ1-2, with unresolved D. From germline, CDR1 is MNHEY and CDR2 SVGAGI. The CDR3 has 13 amino acids. V was trimmed by 2 bases and J by 7 bases, leaving 11 bases between them. The CDR3 protein is CASSYGRLGGYTF. CDR3 coding DNA: TGTGCCAGCAGTTACGGACGCCTCGGTGGCTACACCTTC.

The rearrangement uses TRBV6-5 and TRBJ1-6, with a tentative D call TRBD1 (5 bases). This CDR3 region has 12 residues. Trimming took 6 bases from V and 7 from J, leaving 7 bases between them. Germline assignment: CDR1 MNHEY and CDR2 SVGAGI. The CDR3 region is CASRNRNSPLHF. The CDR3 bases are TGTGCCAGCAGAAACAGGAATTCACCCCTCCACTTT.

This clonotype was counted between two and nine times. The V call is TRBV5-1, the J call TRBJ2-5, with 9 nucleotides matching TRBD2. Germline CDR1 and CDR2: SGHRS and YFSETQ. Trimming at V came to 0 bases and at J to 6 bases, leaving 6 bases not matched to a gene. There are 15 residues in the CDR3. CDR3 bases: TGCGCCAGCAGCTTGGACAGGACTAGCGCCCAGACCCAGTACTTC. Translated, it gives CASSLDRTSAQTQYF.